The rows below give T cell receptor beta chains drawn from one sample of a study of CD8+ T cells in alopecia areata. Libraries were prepared by immunoSEQ multiplex PCR; TCRdb keeps only in-frame clonotypes and omits some of them. The sample gives just over 150,000 clones, about three fifths of which show up once; 0.9% to 1% is in the top ten. Sequenced here: CD4+ T cells sorted from blood, sampled at week 4, from a patient treated with tofacitinib. The receptors stem from a human donor with alopecia areata. The CDR3 runs from the conserved cysteine through the conserved F or W. Fields, in order: V gene, clone size, J gene, D gene, CDR3 DNA, CDR3 protein. A D gene is named only where the DNA matches it firmly. Size is stated for part of the rows, as once, few or many counts, or as a class when the clone is expanded.

TRBV5-1,NA,TRBJ2-5,TRBD1,TGCGCCAGCAGCCTCGGGACAGGGGAAGAGACCCAGTACTTC,CASSLGTGEETQYF
TRBV29-1,NA,TRBJ2-5,NA,TGCAGCGTCCTTTGGCAGGGGTACCAAGAGACCCAGTACTTC,CSVLWQGYQETQYF
TRBV27,NA,TRBJ1-1,NA,TGTGCCAGCAGTTACCGAGGTGGCAGCATGAACACTGAAGCTTTCTTT,CASSYRGGSMNTEAFF
TRBV30,NA,TRBJ1-1,NA,TGTGCCTGGGCCGGACAGAGGAACACTGAAGCTTTCTTT,CAWAGQRNTEAFF
TRBV18,NA,TRBJ2-5,NA,TGTGCCAGCTCGGGGTACCAAGAGACCCAGTACTTC,CASSGYQETQYF
TRBV30,NA,TRBJ2-7,NA,TGTGCCTGGAGGCAGGGTCGTTCCTACGAGCAGTACTTC,CAWRQGRSYEQYF
TRBV25-1,NA,TRBJ1-1,NA,TGTGCCAGCAGTGATGGACATCAGCAAGCTTTCTTT,CASSDGHQQAFF
TRBV5-1,NA,TRBJ2-5,NA,TGCGCCAGCAGCTTGGCGGAGACCCAGTACTTC,CASSLAETQYF
TRBV30,NA,TRBJ1-6,NA,TGTGCCTGGAGTGGGGGTTCACCCCTCCACTTT,CAWSGGSPLHF
TRBV30,few,TRBJ2-3,NA,TGTGCCTGGAGTGTCGGAGATACGCAGTATTTT,CAWSVGDTQYF
TRBV7-9,NA,TRBJ1-1,NA,TGTGCCAGCACCGTAACGGCCCCCACTGAAGCTTTCTTT,CASTVTAPTEAFF
TRBV29-1,NA,TRBJ1-4,NA,TGCAGCGTTGTCAGCCCTAATGAAAAACTGTTTTTT,CSVVSPNEKLFF
TRBV20-1,NA,TRBJ2-7,NA,TGCAGTGCTACTGACATAAACGAGCAGTACTTC,CSATDINEQYF
TRBV6-5,NA,TRBJ1-5,TRBD1,TGTGCCAGCAGTCAAGGACAGGGAATCATGCCCCAGCATTTT,CASSQGQGIMPQHF
TRBV5-1,few,TRBJ2-7,TRBD2,TGCGCCAGCAGCTTACTAGCGGGGGCGTCCTACGAGCAGTACTTC,CASSLLAGASYEQYF
TRBV5-4,NA,TRBJ2-3,TRBD2,TGTGCCAGCAGCCCGGGACTAGCGGGGCGCACAGATACGCAGTATTTT,CASSPGLAGRTDTQYF
TRBV6-5,NA,TRBJ1-6,NA,TGTGCCAGCAGTTACTCCCCAGGAAATAATTCACCCCTCCACTTT,CASSYSPGNNSPLHF
TRBV29-1,NA,TRBJ2-7,NA,TGCAGCGTTGAAGATCGCCTAGCTGGCGAGCAGTACTTC,CSVEDRLAGEQYF
TRBV6-6,few,TRBJ2-5,TRBD1,TGTGCCAGCAGTTACTTGACAGGGACAGAAGGGACCCAGTACTTC,CASSYLTGTEGTQYF
TRBV25-1,NA,TRBJ2-2,NA,TGTGCCAGCAGTGAATCTGGGGGGACCGGGGAGCTGTTTTTT,CASSESGGTGELFF
TRBV7-2,once,TRBJ2-3,NA,TGTGCCAGCAGACCCCCGGGACTTCCCGTAGATACGCAGTATTTT,CASRPPGLPVDTQYF
TRBV9,NA,TRBJ1-1,NA,TGTGCCAGCAGCGTAGCCGGGAACACTGAAGCTTTCTTT,CASSVAGNTEAFF
TRBV29-1,NA,TRBJ2-7,NA,TGCAGCGGAAGGACAGACACGTACGCGCAGTACTTC,CSGRTDTYAQYF
TRBV5-6,once,TRBJ1-2,NA,TGTGCCAGCGGCTACGCTAACTATGGCTACACCTTC,CASGYANYGYTF
TRBV19,NA,TRBJ2-3,TRBD2,TGTGCCAGTAGTACCCGACTAGCGGGTAGCACAGATACGCAGTATTTT,CASSTRLAGSTDTQYF
TRBV30,NA,TRBJ2-3,NA,TGTGCCTGGAGTGCAGCTCCTACTAGCACAGATACGCAGTATTTT,CAWSAAPTSTDTQYF
TRBV5-6,NA,TRBJ2-2,NA,TGTGCCAGCAGCTTGAGGTCCCGGGGGTATGGCACCGGGGAGCTGTTTTTT,CASSLRSRGYGTGELFF
TRBV5-4,NA,TRBJ1-1,NA,TGTGCCAGCAGCTTACCAGGCAGGGCCGAGGACACTGAAGCTTTCTTT,CASSLPGRAEDTEAFF
TRBV15,NA,TRBJ2-1,TRBD2,TGTGCCACCAGCCCACAACTAGCGGGGGTTTACAATGAGCAGTTCTTC,CATSPQLAGVYNEQFF
TRBV14,once,TRBJ2-7,TRBD1,TGTGCCAGCACTAAGACAGGGGGCAGGTACGAGCAGTACTTC,CASTKTGGRYEQYF
TRBV29-1,few,TRBJ2-7,NA,TGCAGCTACGTGAGAGGCGGCTACGAGCAGTACTTC,CSYVRGGYEQYF
TRBV29-1,NA,TRBJ2-7,TRBD2,TGCAGCGTGCGGGAGCCAATTCTTAGCGAGCAGTACTTC,CSVREPILSEQYF
TRBV4-3,NA,TRBJ1-2,NA,TGCGCCAGCAGCCAAGATCACAGGAGTTACTATGGCTACACCTTC,CASSQDHRSYYGYTF
TRBV15,once,TRBJ2-5,NA,TGTGCCACCAGCCGGATCTTACGACGGGGCCAAGAGACCCAGTACTTC,CATSRILRRGQETQYF
TRBV4-1,once,TRBJ2-4,NA,TGCGCCAGCAGCGGACAGTTACTAGCCAAAAACATTCAGTACTTC,CASSGQLLAKNIQYF
TRBV7-9,NA,TRBJ2-5,NA,TGTGCCAGCAGCTTCATCCAAGAGACCCAGTACTTC,CASSFIQETQYF
TRBV6-5,NA,TRBJ1-3,NA,TGTGCCAGCAGCTCCTATGGACACTTAAACACCATATATTTT,CASSSYGHLNTIYF
TRBV11-2,NA,TRBJ2-7,TRBD2,TGTGCCAGCAGCCCCCAGCGGGAAAGACTCTCCTACGAGCAGTACTTC,CASSPQRERLSYEQYF
TRBV30,few,TRBJ2-4,TRBD1,TGTGCCCGGGGGACAGGGGGAAACATTCAGTACTTC,CARGTGGNIQYF
TRBV7-2,NA,TRBJ1-1,TRBD1,TGTGCCAGCAGCTTGTCAGGAGGGGGCGCGGGCACTGAAGCTTTCTTT,CASSLSGGGAGTEAFF
TRBV25-1,few,TRBJ1-6,NA,TGTGCCAGCAGTGACGAAGGTTATTCACCCCTCCACTTT,CASSDEGYSPLHF
TRBV2,NA,TRBJ2-7,NA,TGTGCCAGCTCCTTGAGCTCCTACGAGCAGTACTTC,CASSLSSYEQYF
TRBV30,NA,TRBJ2-3,NA,TGTGCCTGGACCCGGGCAGATACGCAGTATTTT,CAWTRADTQYF
TRBV29-1,NA,TRBJ1-3,NA,TGCAGCGTTGCGGGAGGGATTGGAAACACCATATATTTT,CSVAGGIGNTIYF
TRBV5-1,NA,TRBJ2-5,NA,TGCGCCAGCAGCTCCAGACAGGGAGGGGAGACCCAGTACTTC,CASSSRQGGETQYF
TRBV30,many,TRBJ1-2,TRBD1,TGTGCCTGGAGGGAGACAGGGGGCTATGGCTACACCTTC,CAWRETGGYGYTF
TRBV29-1,NA,TRBJ2-5,NA,TGCAGCGTCCAGACCGGGAGATGGGAGACCCAGTACTTC,CSVQTGRWETQYF
TRBV30,once,TRBJ2-6,NA,TGTGCCTGGAGTACAACTGGGGCCAACGTCCTGACTTTC,CAWSTTGANVLTF
TRBV5-1,NA,TRBJ1-1,NA,TGCGCCAGCAGCTTAGAAAGGGGATCTGGAGCTTTCTTT,CASSLERGSGAFF
TRBV7-6,NA,TRBJ2-6,TRBD1,TGTGCCAGCAGCGTAAGGAGGACAGGGGCCCCTGGGGCCAACGTCCTGACTTTC,CASSVRRTGAPGANVLTF
TRBV29-1,few,TRBJ2-1,NA,TGCAGCGTTGAAGGTGCCGGGACTGAGCAGTTCTTC,CSVEGAGTEQFF
TRBV14,few,TRBJ2-7,NA,TGTGCCAGCAGCCGGCCGTCGAAATCCTACGAGCAGTACTTC,CASSRPSKSYEQYF
TRBV5-6,NA,TRBJ2-1,NA,TGTGCCAGCAGCTTGGGAGGACCTTACAATGAGCAGTTCTTC,CASSLGGPYNEQFF
TRBV29-1,few,TRBJ1-1,NA,TGCAGCGCCCGACAGAGCCCTGAAGCTTTCTTT,CSARQSPEAFF
TRBV4-1,few,TRBJ2-1,NA,TGCGCCAGCAGCCAACCCCTTATAGTCAATGAGCAGTTCTTC,CASSQPLIVNEQFF
TRBV12-1,few,TRBJ2-3,NA,TGTGCCAGCAGCTTTAGGTTCGGCAGGGAGTCCCTCTACACAGATACGCAGTATTTT,CASSFRFGRESLYTDTQYF
TRBV6-5,few,TRBJ1-5,TRBD1,TGTGCCAGCAGGGGACAGGGGAGGGGGCAGCCCCAGCATTTT,CASRGQGRGQPQHF
TRBV5-4,NA,TRBJ2-2,NA,TGTGCCAGCAGCGGTACCGGGGAGCTGTTTTTT,CASSGTGELFF
TRBV29-1,NA,TRBJ1-2,NA,TGCAGCGTTGACACTGCAGGGACCTATGGCTACACCTTC,CSVDTAGTYGYTF
TRBV7-8,few,TRBJ2-2,TRBD1,TGTGCCAGCAGCAGGCGGGACAGGGAAGTAGTCGGGGAGCTGTTTTTT,CASSRRDREVVGELFF